Included here is one T cell receptor beta chain sequence, with context. Original handling: Counts of nucleated cells, estimated from reference gene primer amplification, were obtained. Using immunoSEQ multiplex PCR, the repertoire was profiled, and TCRdb retains in-frame clones only, with some absent. The DNA was the basis for D and trimming; V, J and clone size are from that table. Of around 100,000 clones in the sample, about 89% were seen once. This entry is derived from a study of blood T cell repertoires in COVID-19. About the study: From the United States, Italy and Spain came samples of acute and convalescent COVID-19. PBMCs, B-cell-depleted T cells, or T cells provided the cDNA or gDNA that made up the material.

Germline V gives CDR1 GTSNPN, CDR2 SVGIG (reference sequence). The CDR3 runs to 12 residues. Trimming left V 3 bases short and J 7 bases short, with 12 bases between. The V and J genes are TRBV30 and TRBJ2-5; D may be TRBD1 (6 bases). The specimen was peripheral blood. This sequence originates from a woman in her sixties or seventies with acute or convalescent COVID-19. CDR3 sequence (DNA): TGTGCCTGGAGGGGCCAGGGGCGGACCCAGTACTTC. It specifies CAWRGQGRTQYF.